Listed here are 23 T cell receptor beta chains from one sample, sequenced in a study of blood T cells in healthy people across ages. Combining a sample-barcoded 5' primer with a J-beta primer mix, a second PCR ran for about 6 to 12 cycles. Each CDR3 protein is one row after TCRdb ran MiXCR on the 5' RACE reads. Here the sample spans approximately 1,000,000 distinct CDR3 sequences, more than 35% being singletons. Material: blood. These receptors were obtained from a woman in her sixties in good health.

The chain couples TRBV15 to TRBJ2-2, with 8 bases fitting TRBD1. The CDR3 is 14 residues long. CDR1 and CDR2 (germline): LNHNV, YYDKDF (reference sequence). V lost 8 bases and J lost 5; bases outside the gene matches: 7. CDR3 DNA: TGTGCCACCCACGACAGGGGTGGGACCGGGGAGCTGTTTTTT. It translates to CATHDRGGTGELFF.

CDR3 sequence (DNA): TGTGCCAGCAGCGTAGCAAGCTCCTACAATGAGCAGTTCTTC. Translated, it gives CASSVASSYNEQFF. The chain has TRBV9 and TRBJ2-1; no firm D call. Germline loops: CDR1 SGDLS, CDR2 YYNGEE. The CDR3 has 14 amino acids. V was trimmed by 0 bases and J by 0 bases, leaving 4 bases between them.

This chain joins TRBV20-1 and TRBJ2-5; TRBD2 is a possible D gene (7 bases). The CDR3 extends over 14 amino acids. Trimming shortened V by 0 bases and J by 11 bases, and 19 bases separated the two germline ends. CDR1 and CDR2 from the germline V gene are DFQATT and SNEGSKA (reference sequence). This CDR3 is CSARDGAGHNEQYF. CDR3 DNA: TGCAGTGCTAGAGATGGAGCGGGACATAATGAGCAGTACTTC.

This clonotype was counted only a few times. V is TRBV10-3 and J is TRBJ2-7; 9 bases are shared with TRBD1. Near its end, the DNA agrees better with TRBJ2-5, so the J call may be wrong. CDR3 length: 15 amino acids. Germline loops: CDR1 ENHRY, CDR2 SYGVKD. This CDR3 is CAIKLTGGLGETQYF. CDR3 DNA sequence: TGTGCCATCAAGCTTACAGGGGGCCTAGGGGAGACCCAGTACTTC.

V usage is TRBV28 and J usage is TRBJ1-2, with 7 bases lining up with TRBD1. Trimming removed 3 bases from V and 7 bases from J; junction bases left unmatched: 11. CDR3 length: 15 amino acids. CDR1 MDHEN and CDR2 SYDVKM come from the germline V gene. The CDR3 DNA reads as TGTGCCAGCAGTTTCCGGGACAGAGGCACTGGTGGCTACACCTTC. Protein sequence: CASSFRDRGTGGYTF.

The table lists this clonotype with a few counts. The CDR3 loop reads CASSQEPTEQFF. The CDR3, as DNA: TGTGCCAGCAGCCAAGAGCCCACAGAGCAGTTCTTC. The V gene is TRBV14, the J gene TRBJ2-1; no definite D call. The CDR3 is made up of 12 amino acids. Deletions cut 0 bases from V and 10 bases from J, with 7 bases between. Germline loops: CDR1 SGHDN, CDR2 FVKESK.

This sequence joins TRBV12-3 or TRBV12-4 and TRBJ2-1; maybe TRBD1 (6 bases). The ends were cut back, 4 bases at V and 4 bases at J, with 14 bases in the middle. CDR3 length: 15 amino acids. CDR3 amino acids: CASSSGTLYYNEQFF. The CDR3 DNA reads as TGTGCCAGCAGTTCCGGGACACTTTATTACAATGAGCAGTTCTTC.

J is TRBJ2-1 and V is TRBV6-1; D might be TRBD1 or TRBD2, each matching 5 bases. The germline V and J ends were trimmed by 3 bases and 4 bases, with 7 bases remaining between them. CDR1 and CDR2 (germline): MNHNS, SASEGT. The CDR3 length is 13 residues. The CDR3 loop reads CASSEGPYNEQFF. CDR3 coding DNA: TGTGCCAGCAGTGAGGGACCGTACAATGAGCAGTTCTTC.

The rearrangement joins TRBV4-1 to TRBJ2-7, with D possibly TRBD2 on 5 matching bases. Between the trimmed V and J ends, which lost 3 bases and 3 bases, there was a span of 9 bases. The germline gives CDR1 MGHRA, CDR2 YSYEKL. This CDR3 region has 13 residues. The CDR3 spells CASSHPGNYEQYF. DNA for the CDR3: TGCGCCAGCAGCCACCCCGGGAACTACGAGCAGTACTTC.

V usage is TRBV11-1 and J usage is TRBJ1-1, with D possibly TRBD1 on 5 matching bases. Germline CDR1 SGHAT, CDR2 FQDESV (reference sequence). The CDR3 spans 15 residues. V dropped 5 bases and J dropped 4 bases, with 17 bases sitting between them. CDR3: CASSPRDLLGTEAFF. As DNA, the CDR3 is TGTGCCAGCAGCCCTCGGGACCTCCTTGGCACTGAAGCTTTCTTT.

This clonotype was counted many times. The chain employs TRBV28 and TRBJ2-3; a possible D gene is TRBD1 (5 bases). CDR3 size: 11 residues. Trimming shortened V by 6 bases and J by 14 bases, and 15 bases separated the two germline ends. Per the germline V gene, CDR1 is MDHEN and CDR2 is SYDVKM. The CDR3 loop reads CASSRQTLPYF. CDR3 in DNA: TGTGCCAGCAGCCGACAGACCCTACCGTATTTT.

V and J are TRBV9 and TRBJ2-5; tentative D call: TRBD2 (6 bases). The CDR3 is 15 residues long. Germline V gene sequence: CDR1 SGDLS, CDR2 YYNGEE. V was shortened by 0 bases and J by 1 base, with 10 bases between the two germline ends. In nucleotides, the CDR3 is TGTGCCAGCAGCGTAGGGGGGAGGCCCCAAGAGACCCAGTACTTC. It encodes CASSVGGRPQETQYF.

The V call is TRBV6-5, the J call TRBJ2-3; TRBD1 matches 8 bases. Per germline, CDR1 MNHEY and CDR2 SVGAGI. Trimming removed 7 bases from V and 4 bases from J; junction bases left unmatched: 10. This CDR3 is 15 amino acids long. Here the CDR3 DNA reads TGTGCCAGCACCGAGGGGCAGGGGGCTCCAGATACGCAGTATTTT. Translated: CASTEGQGAPDTQYF.

The chain is built from TRBV27 and TRBJ2-7; 15 bases line up with TRBD2. J was trimmed by 0 bases and V by 5 bases; bases with no gene match: 8. Germline V lookup: CDR1 MNHEY, CDR2 SMNVEV (reference sequence). This CDR3 contains 18 residues. CDR3 DNA: TGTGCCAGCAGTCCCTGGGGACTAGCGGGAGGTTCCTCCTACGAGCAGTACTTC. It encodes CASSPWGLAGGSSYEQYF.

This chain uses TRBV6-5 with TRBJ1-2, with D possibly matching TRBD1 (6 bases). There are 12 residues in the CDR3. Germline lookup yields CDR1 MNHEY and CDR2 SVGAGI. Between the trimmed V and J ends, which lost 4 bases and 13 bases, there was a span of 16 bases. The CDR3, as DNA: TGTGCCAGCAGTTCCCCACAGGGAAGGAGCACCTTC. Translated: CASSSPQGRSTF.

This rearrangement joins TRBV24-1 to TRBJ2-6; either TRBD1 or TRBD2 may supply D (5 bases each). The germline V gene encodes CDR1 KGHDR and CDR2 SFDVKD. V gave up 3 bases and J gave up 0 bases, with 14 bases separating them. CDR3 size: 18 residues. The CDR3 is CATSDPGERGSGANVLTF. The CDR3 nucleotides are TGTGCCACCAGTGATCCCGGGGAGAGGGGCTCTGGGGCCAACGTCCTGACTTTC.

The chain employs TRBV7-9 and TRBJ1-2; 9 positions agree with TRBD1. Germline V gene data show CDR1 as SEHNR and CDR2 as FQNEAQ (reference sequence). The length of the CDR3 is 15 residues. Germline trimming cut 0 bases from V and 5 bases from J; bases unmatched to any gene: 4. CDR3 loop: CASSLALTGGYGYTF. CDR3 in DNA: TGTGCCAGCAGCTTAGCCTTGACAGGGGGATATGGCTACACCTTC.

This clonotype was observed a handful of times. The chain uses TRBV12-3 or TRBV12-4 and TRBJ1-5; D possibly corresponds to TRBD1 (5 bases). The CDR3 is 13 amino acids. V was cut by 6 bases and J by 2 bases, with 8 bases left in between. The CDR3 loop is CASRVTGNQPQHF. In nucleotides, the CDR3 is TGTGCCAGCAGGGTGACAGGCAATCAGCCCCAGCATTTT.

This clonotype was found a few times. The chain combines TRBV5-1 with TRBJ2-1; D unclear. V was pared by 3 bases and J by 11 bases, with 9 bases between. Germline CDR1 and CDR2: SGHRS and YFSETQ. This CDR3 is 11 amino acids long. CDR3 coding DNA: TGCGCCAGCAGCTCAATAGGCAAGCAGTTCTTC. Protein: CASSSIGKQFF.

This clonotype was seen a handful of times. The V call is TRBV5-6, the J call TRBJ2-7, with 7 bases matching TRBD2. CDR1 is SGHDT, CDR2 YYEEEE, per germline. The CDR3 spans 14 residues. V lost 3 bases, J lost 4 bases, and 7 bases stayed unmatched. In DNA, the CDR3 is TGTGCCAGCAGCTCTGGACTAGTATTTTACGAGCAGTACTTC. Translated, it gives CASSSGLVFYEQYF.

The table lists this clonotype with a few counts. The chain carries TRBV28 and TRBJ1-2, with 10 positions matching TRBD1. This CDR3 has 15 residues. Unmatched junction bases numbered 11, after V lost 7 bases and J lost 6 bases. The V gene's germline CDR1 is MDHEN and CDR2 SYDVKM. CDR3 loop: CASTAPGQGIDGYTF. The CDR3 region has the DNA TGTGCCAGCACGGCTCCGGGACAGGGGATCGATGGCTACACCTTC.

On this clonotype: A much bigger clone sits one base away, suggesting this may be a read error. The V call is TRBV12-3 or TRBV12-4, the J call TRBJ2-5; 9 bases match TRBD2. The CDR3 loop spans 17 amino acids. The ends lost 3 bases at V and 11 bases at J; junction bases unmatched: 19. Written as DNA, the CDR3 is TGTGCCAGCAGTTTGGTCCTTCCGACTAGCGGAGACAATGAGCAGTACTTC. Translating gives CASSLVLPTSGDNEQYF.

CDR3 loop: CASSIQDREVDEQFF. The CDR3, as DNA: TGTGCCAGCAGCATCCAGGACAGGGAAGTCGATGAGCAGTTCTTC. This rearrangement joins TRBV11-1 to TRBJ2-1, with 8 positions matching TRBD1. The V and J ends lost 5 bases and 8 bases, in that order; junction bases with no gene match: 11. This CDR3 is built from 15 residues. CDR1 and CDR2 from the germline V gene are SGHAT and FQDESV (reference sequence).